The present T cell receptor beta chain was sequenced within a study of blood T cell repertoires in COVID-19. Study-level information: Acute and convalescent COVID-19 specimens originated in the United States, Italy and Spain. T cells, B-cell-depleted T cells, or PBMCs provided the cDNA or gDNA that served as material.

Per the authors' pipeline: Quantification of nucleated cells was approximated via reference gene primer amplification. The method was immunoSEQ multiplex PCR; TCRdb's version includes in-frame clones alone and lacks a portion of them. That table supplies the V and J calls and clone size; D and trimming were determined from the DNA. In the table there are 200,000 to 300,000 clones, 70% to 85% of which are singletons. The sequence was collected from a man older than 75 with acute or convalescent COVID-19. The sample comprised peripheral blood.

CDR3 nucleotides: TGTGCCACCAGTGACTTAGGACTAGCGGGGACGGGGACCGGGGAGCTGTTTTTT. Translation: CATSDLGLAGTGTGELFF. The rearrangement uses TRBV24-1 and TRBJ2-2; 12 bases are a match to TRBD2. The CDR3 spans 18 residues. V shed 4 bases, J shed 5 bases, and the junction held 10 bases outside the gene matches. Germline V gene lookup returns CDR1 KGHDR and CDR2 SFDVKD.